This T cell receptor (beta chain) was sequenced for a study of CD8+ T cells in alopecia areata (dated by TCRdb to the late 2010s). General notes on the study: The treated patients took part in an open-label pilot trial in which moderate-to-severe alopecia areata was treated with oral tofacitinib at 5 to 10 mg twice daily. RNA came from the PAXgene miRNA kit for fixed scalp, the miRNeasy kit for PBMCs, and the RNeasy kit for mouse skin. Patients stayed on tofacitinib for 6 to 18 months and then had 6 months of follow-up off drug so that delayed response and recurrence could be assessed. Clonality in the scalp was compared among normal scalp (n=4), patchy alopecia areata scalp (n=8), and alopecia totalis/universalis scalp (n=8). TCRbeta CDR3 regions were amplified by immunoSEQ multiplex PCR using 35 Vbeta forward and 13 Jbeta reverse primers. Biopsies were taken from tofacitinib-treated patients at baseline and at 4 and 24 weeks of treatment, and a later scalp biopsy was taken in several of the tofacitinib-treated patients. Scalp tissue and sorted CD4+ and CD8+ peripheral blood T cells from patchy and totalis/universalis alopecia areata patients and from healthy controls were covered by human TCRbeta sequencing. High-throughput TCRbeta sequencing was used to examine T cell clonal expansion in alopecia areata in both the C3H/HeJ mouse model and human patients.

Results the study describes overall, beyond this receptor: Shared TCR sequences between patients were less evident than in mice, which may be partly attributable to HLA diversity in the patient population. Higher clonality and more expanded CD8+ clones were observed in lesional scalp than in normal scalp, particularly in alopecia totalis/universalis, a finding suggestive of antigenic drive. Unlike mouse skin, where gammadelta T cells dominate, normal human skin contains resident alphabeta T cells that get sequenced too, which complicates analysis of the scalp TCR repertoire.

The library came from the immunoSEQ multiplex PCR assay. RNA was extracted from all samples and reverse transcribed into cDNA, which served as template for TCR sequencing. SuperScript III was used to make first-strand cDNA, primed with a 2:1 mix of oligo-dT and random hexamers. Amplification bias was assessed with a synthetic immune receptor repertoire, and residual bias was removed computationally. The authors' pipeline ran thus. Raw reads were preprocessed for error removal, and CDR3 was defined according to IMGT conventions as running from the conserved cysteine to phenylalanine. Clonality was calculated as 1 minus Shannon entropy normalized by log2 of the number of productive unique TCRs. Whether each scalp clone was CD4 or CD8 was inferred by checking scalp TCRbeta sequences against the CD4 and CD8 repertoires from sorted blood. TCRdb carries this immuneACCESS record with in-frame sequences only. Its versions omit some clonotypes, under half of them owing to an unresolved V gene in the studies checked, with the rest unexplained. V, J and clone size were drawn from that table, and D and trimming were deduced from the DNA. The sample data list fewer than 200,000 clones, and 50% to 60% of these were observed just once. Roughly 14% of the sample comes from the top ten.

On this clone: The antigen it binds to is not known. Base-call qualities are not available, and no considerably larger clone is one nucleotide away.

The sample's time point label, decoded: baseline before oral tofacitinib. From alopecia areata patients, peripheral blood was collected along with lesional scalp punch biopsies. PBMCs were isolated by density centrifugation and stained for CD3, CD4 and CD8, and CD4+ and CD8+ T cells were sorted on a FACSAria. The origin of this receptor is a human donor with alopecia areata. The material was CD4+ T cells sorted from blood, obtained at week 0.

The DNA sequence is as follows: TGTGCCAGCAGCTTTGGACAGCACAACACTGAAGCTTTCTTT. This translates into CASSFGQHNTEAFF. This chain joins TRBV5-6 to TRBJ1-1; matching of 6 bases hints at TRBD1 as the D gene. V loses 2 bases, J loses 2 bases, and the germline ends lie 10 bases apart. The CDR1 and CDR2 encoded by the germline V gene are SGHDT and YYEEEE. Its CDR3 holds 14 amino acids, cysteine through phenylalanine. CDR3 DNA only is kept here, 42 bases in frame from base 1.